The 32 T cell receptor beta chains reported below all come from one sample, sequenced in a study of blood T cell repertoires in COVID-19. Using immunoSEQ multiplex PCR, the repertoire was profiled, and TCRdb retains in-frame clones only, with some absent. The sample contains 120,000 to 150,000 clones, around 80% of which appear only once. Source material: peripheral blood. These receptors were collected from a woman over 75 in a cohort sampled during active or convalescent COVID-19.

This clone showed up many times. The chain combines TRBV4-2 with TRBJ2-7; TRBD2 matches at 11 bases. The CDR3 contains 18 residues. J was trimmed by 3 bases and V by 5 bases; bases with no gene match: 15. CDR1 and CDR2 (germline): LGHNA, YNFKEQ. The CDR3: CASSGTSGRSSTNYEQYF. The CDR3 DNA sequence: TGTGCCAGCAGCGGGACTAGCGGACGATCGAGCACAAACTACGAGCAGTACTTC.

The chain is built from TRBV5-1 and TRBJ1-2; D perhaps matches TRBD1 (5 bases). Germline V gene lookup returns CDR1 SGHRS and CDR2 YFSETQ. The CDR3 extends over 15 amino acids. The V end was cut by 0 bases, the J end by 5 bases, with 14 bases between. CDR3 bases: TGCGCCAGCAGCTTGGAATCGGGGGGTCGGTATGGCTACACCTTC. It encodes CASSLESGGRYGYTF. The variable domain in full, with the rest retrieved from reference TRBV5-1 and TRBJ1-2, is KAGVTQTPRYLIKTRGQQVTLSCSPISGHRSVSWYQQTPGQGLQFLFEYFSETQRNKGNFPGRFSGRQFSNSRSEMNVSTLELGDSALYLCASSLESGGRYGYTFGSGTRLTVV.

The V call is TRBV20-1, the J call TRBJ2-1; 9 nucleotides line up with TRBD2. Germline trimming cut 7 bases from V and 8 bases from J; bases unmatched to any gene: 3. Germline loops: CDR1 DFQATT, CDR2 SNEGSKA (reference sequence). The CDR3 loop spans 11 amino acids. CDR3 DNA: TGCAGTGAAGTAGCGGGGGATGAGCAGTTCTTC. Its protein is CSEVAGDEQFF.

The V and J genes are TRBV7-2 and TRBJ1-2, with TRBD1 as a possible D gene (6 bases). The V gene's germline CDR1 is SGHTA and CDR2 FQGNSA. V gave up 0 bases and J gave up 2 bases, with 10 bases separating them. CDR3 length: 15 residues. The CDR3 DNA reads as TGTGCCAGCAGCTTAGCCCCAGGGGACAACTATGGCTACACCTTC. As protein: CASSLAPGDNYGYTF.

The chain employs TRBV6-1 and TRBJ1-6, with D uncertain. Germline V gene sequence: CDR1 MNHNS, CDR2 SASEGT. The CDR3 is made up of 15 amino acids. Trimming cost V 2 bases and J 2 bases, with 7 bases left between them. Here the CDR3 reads CASSEPTAYNSPLHF. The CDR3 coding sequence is TGTGCCAGCAGTGAACCTACGGCCTATAATTCACCCCTCCACTTT.

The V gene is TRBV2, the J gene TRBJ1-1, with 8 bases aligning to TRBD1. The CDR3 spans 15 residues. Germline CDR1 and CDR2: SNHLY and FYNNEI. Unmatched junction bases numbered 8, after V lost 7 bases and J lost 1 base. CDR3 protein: CASTPRGQENTEAFF. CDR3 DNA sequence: TGTGCCAGCACCCCACGGGGACAGGAGAACACTGAAGCTTTCTTT.

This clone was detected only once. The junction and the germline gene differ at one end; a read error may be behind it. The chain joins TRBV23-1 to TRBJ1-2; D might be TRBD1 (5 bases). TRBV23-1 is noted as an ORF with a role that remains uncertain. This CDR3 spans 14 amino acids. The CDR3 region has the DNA TGCGCCAGCAGGCAATCGGGGTCGGGGGATGGCTACACCTTC. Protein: CASRQSGSGDGYTF.

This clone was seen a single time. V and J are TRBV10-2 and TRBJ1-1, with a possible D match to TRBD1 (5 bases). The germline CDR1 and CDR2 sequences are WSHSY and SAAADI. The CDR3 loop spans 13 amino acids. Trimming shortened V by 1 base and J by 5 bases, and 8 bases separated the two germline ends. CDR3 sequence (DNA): TGCGCCAGCAGTGAGTTTAGGGGAACTGAAGCTTTCTTT. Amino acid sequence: CASSEFRGTEAFF.

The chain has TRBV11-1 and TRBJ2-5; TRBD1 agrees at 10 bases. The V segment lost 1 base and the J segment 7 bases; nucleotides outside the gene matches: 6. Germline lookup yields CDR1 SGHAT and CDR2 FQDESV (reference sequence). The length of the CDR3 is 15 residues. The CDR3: CASSLGWTGGSTQYF. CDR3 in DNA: TGTGCCAGCAGCTTAGGCTGGACAGGGGGGTCGACCCAGTACTTC.

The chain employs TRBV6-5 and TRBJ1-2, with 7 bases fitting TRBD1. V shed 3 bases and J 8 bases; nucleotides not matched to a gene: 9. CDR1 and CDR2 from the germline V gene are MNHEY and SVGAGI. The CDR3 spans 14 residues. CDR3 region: CASSYFMTGSGYTF. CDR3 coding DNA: TGTGCCAGCAGTTATTTCATGACAGGGTCCGGCTACACCTTC.

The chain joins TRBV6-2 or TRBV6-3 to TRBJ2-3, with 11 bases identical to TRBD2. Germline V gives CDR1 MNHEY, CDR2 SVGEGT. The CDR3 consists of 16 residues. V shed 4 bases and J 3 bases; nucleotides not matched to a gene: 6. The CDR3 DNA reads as TGTGCCAGCAGTTCGCCGACTAGCGGGGAAACAGATACGCAGTATTTT. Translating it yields CASSSPTSGETDTQYF.

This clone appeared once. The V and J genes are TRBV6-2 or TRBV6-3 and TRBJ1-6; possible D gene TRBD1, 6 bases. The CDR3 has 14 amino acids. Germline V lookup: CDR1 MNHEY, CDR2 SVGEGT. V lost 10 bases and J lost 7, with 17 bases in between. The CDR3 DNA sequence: TGTGCCACCAACCCGGACAGCCGCAATTCACCCCTCCACTTT. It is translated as CATNPDSRNSPLHF.

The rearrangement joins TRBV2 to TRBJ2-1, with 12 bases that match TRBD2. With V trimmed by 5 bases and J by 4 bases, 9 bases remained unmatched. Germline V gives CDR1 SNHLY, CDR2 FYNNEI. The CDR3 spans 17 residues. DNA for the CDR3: TGTGCCAGCAGTCACGGAAACCTAGCGGGGGGGTACAATGAGCAGTTCTTC. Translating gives CASSHGNLAGGYNEQFF.

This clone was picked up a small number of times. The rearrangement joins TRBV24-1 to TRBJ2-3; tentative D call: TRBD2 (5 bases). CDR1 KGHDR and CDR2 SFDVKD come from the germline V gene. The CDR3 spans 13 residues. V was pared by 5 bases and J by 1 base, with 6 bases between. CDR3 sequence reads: CATSAGGTDTQYF. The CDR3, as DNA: TGTGCCACCAGTGCCGGGGGCACAGATACGCAGTATTTT.

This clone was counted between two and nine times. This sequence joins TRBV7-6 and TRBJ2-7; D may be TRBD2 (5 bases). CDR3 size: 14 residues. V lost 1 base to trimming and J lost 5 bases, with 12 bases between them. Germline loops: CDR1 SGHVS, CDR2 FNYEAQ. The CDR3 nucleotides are TGTGCCAGCAGCTTAGAGCCCGGGGTTCACGAGCAGTACTTC. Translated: CASSLEPGVHEQYF.

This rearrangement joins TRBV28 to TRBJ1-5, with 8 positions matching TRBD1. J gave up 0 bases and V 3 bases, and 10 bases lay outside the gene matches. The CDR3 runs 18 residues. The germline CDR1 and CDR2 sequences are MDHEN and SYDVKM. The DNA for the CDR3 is TGTGCCAGCAGTTTCCGGACAGGGAGGGGATATAGCAATCAGCCCCAGCATTTT. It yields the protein CASSFRTGRGYSNQPQHF.

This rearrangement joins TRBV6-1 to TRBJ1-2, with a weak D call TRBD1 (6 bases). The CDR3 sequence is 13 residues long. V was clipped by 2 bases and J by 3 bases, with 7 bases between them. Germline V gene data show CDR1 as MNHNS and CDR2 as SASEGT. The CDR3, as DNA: TGTGCCAGCAGTGAAAACAGGGACTATGGCTACACCTTC. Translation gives CASSENRDYGYTF.

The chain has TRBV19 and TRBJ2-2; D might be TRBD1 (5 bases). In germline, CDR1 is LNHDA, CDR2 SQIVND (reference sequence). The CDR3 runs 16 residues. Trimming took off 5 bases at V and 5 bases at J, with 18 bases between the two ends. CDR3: CASSLRTKVITGELFF. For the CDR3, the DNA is TGTGCCAGTAGTCTCCGGACAAAAGTTATAACCGGGGAGCTGTTTTTT.

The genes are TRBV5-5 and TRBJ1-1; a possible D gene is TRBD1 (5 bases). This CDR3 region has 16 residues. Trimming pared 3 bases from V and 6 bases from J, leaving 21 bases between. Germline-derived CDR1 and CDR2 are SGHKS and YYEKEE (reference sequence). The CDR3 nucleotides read TGTGCCAGCAGCTGGGACCCAGGGAGGGTGATATCTGAAGCTTTCTTT. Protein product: CASSWDPGRVISEAFF.

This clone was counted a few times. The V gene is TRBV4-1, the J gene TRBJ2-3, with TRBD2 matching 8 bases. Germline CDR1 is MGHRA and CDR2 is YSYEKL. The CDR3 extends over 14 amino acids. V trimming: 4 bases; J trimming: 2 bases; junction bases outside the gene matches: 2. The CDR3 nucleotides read TGCGCCAGCAGCCGTAGCGGGACCACAGATACGCAGTATTTT. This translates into CASSRSGTTDTQYF.

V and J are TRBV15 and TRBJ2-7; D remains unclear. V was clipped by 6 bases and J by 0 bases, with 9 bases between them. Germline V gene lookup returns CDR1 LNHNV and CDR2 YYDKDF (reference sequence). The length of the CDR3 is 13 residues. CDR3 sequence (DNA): TGTGCCACCAGGGTCGGTGGCTCCTACGAGCAGTACGTC. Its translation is CATRVGGSYEQYV.

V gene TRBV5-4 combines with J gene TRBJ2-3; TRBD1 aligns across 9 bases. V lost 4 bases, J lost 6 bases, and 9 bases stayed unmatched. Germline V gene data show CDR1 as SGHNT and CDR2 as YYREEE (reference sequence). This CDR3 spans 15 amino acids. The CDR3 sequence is CASSTGQGREDTQYF. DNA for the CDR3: TGTGCCAGCAGCACGGGACAGGGTAGGGAGGATACGCAGTATTTT.

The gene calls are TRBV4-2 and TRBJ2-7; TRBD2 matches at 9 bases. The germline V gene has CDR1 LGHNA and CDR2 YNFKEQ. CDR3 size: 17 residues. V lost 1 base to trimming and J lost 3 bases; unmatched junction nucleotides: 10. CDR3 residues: CASSQGTTLAGYYEQYF. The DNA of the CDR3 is TGTGCCAGCAGCCAAGGAACTACTCTAGCGGGGTACTACGAGCAGTACTTC.

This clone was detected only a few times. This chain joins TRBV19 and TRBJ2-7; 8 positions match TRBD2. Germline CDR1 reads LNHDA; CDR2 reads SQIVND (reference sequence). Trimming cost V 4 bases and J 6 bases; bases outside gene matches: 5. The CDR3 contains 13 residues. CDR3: CASSTRGGLEQYV. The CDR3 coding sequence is TGTGCCAGTAGTACCCGGGGGGGGCTCGAGCAGTACGTC.

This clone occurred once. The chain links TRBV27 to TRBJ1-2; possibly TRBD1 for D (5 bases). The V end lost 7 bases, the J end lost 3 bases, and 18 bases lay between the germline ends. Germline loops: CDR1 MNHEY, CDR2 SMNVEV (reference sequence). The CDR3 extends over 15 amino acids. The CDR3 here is CASKVGQGLHYGYTF. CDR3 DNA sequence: TGTGCCAGCAAGGTTGGGCAGGGCCTACACTATGGCTACACCTTC.

CDR3 DNA: TGTGCCAGCCGAATAGGGGGCGCGGACGCAGATACGCAGTATTTT. This codes for CASRIGGADADTQYF. The rearrangement links TRBV28 to TRBJ2-3; 7 nucleotides agree with TRBD1. Unmatched junction bases numbered 12, after V lost 8 bases and J lost 4 bases. The CDR3 has 15 amino acids. Germline CDR1 reads MDHEN; CDR2 reads SYDVKM.

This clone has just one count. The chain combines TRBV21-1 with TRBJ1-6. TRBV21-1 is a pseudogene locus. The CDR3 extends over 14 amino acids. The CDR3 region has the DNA TGTGCCGGAGGGAGGAGCTCCTATAATTCACCCCTCCACTTT. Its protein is CAGGRSSYNSPLHF.

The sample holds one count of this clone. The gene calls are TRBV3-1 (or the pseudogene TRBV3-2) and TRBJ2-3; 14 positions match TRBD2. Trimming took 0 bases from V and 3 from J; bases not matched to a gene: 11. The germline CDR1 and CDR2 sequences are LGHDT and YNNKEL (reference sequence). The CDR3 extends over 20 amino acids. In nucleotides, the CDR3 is TGTGCCAGCAGCCAAGAGGTTGGGACTAGCGGGGGAGGAGGGACAGATACGCAGTATTTT. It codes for CASSQEVGTSGGGGTDTQYF.

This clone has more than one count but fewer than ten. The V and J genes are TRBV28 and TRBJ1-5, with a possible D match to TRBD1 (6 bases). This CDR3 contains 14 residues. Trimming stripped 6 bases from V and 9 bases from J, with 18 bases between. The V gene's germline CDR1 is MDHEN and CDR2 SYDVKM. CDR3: CASRARGGRVPQHF. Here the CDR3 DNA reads TGTGCCAGCAGAGCTCGGGGGGGGCGGGTGCCCCAGCATTTT.

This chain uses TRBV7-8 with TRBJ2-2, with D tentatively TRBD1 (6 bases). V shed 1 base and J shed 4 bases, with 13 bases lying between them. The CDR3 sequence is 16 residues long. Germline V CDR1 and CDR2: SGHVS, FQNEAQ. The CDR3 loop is CASSLEWGRGTGELFF. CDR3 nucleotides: TGTGCCAGCAGCTTAGAATGGGGGCGCGGCACCGGGGAGCTGTTTTTT. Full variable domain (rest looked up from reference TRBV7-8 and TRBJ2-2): GAGVSQSPRYKVAKRGQDVALRCDPISGHVSLFWYQQALGQGPEFLTYFQNEAQLDKSGLPSDRFFAERPEGSVSTLKIQRTQQEDSAVYLCASSLEWGRGTGELFFGEGSRLTVL.

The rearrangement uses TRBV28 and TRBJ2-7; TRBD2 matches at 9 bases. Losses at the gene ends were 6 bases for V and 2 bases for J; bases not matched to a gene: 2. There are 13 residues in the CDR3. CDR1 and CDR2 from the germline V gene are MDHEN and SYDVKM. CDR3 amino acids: CASRTSGAYEQYV. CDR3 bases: TGTGCCAGCAGGACTAGCGGAGCCTACGAGCAGTACGTC.

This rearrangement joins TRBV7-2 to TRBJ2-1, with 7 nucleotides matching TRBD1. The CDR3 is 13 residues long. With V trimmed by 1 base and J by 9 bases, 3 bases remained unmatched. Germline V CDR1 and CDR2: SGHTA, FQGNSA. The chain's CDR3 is CASSLVRDSEQFF. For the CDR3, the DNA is TGTGCCAGCAGCTTAGTAAGGGACAGTGAGCAGTTCTTC.